The 12 T cell receptor beta chains below come from one sample, sequenced in a study of OX40 agonist ivuxolimab in advanced cancers. Libraries were prepared by immunoSEQ multiplex PCR; TCRdb keeps only in-frame clonotypes and omits some of them. The table includes 95,000 to 100,000 clones, roughly four fifths detected once. Here the sequenced sample was CD4+ or CD8+ T cells sorted from blood, taken in a trial of the OX40 agonist ivuxolimab. These receptors came from an adult with an advanced solid tumor such as melanoma, head and neck, liver or kidney cancer.

The genes are TRBV6-6 and TRBJ2-5, with 8 bases fitting TRBD1. The ends lost 6 bases at V and 4 bases at J; junction bases unmatched: 4. The CDR3 length is 13 residues. Per the germline V gene, CDR1 is MNHNY and CDR2 is SVGAGI (reference sequence). As DNA, the CDR3 is TGTGCCAGCAGCGACAGGGGCCGAGAGACCCAGTACTTC. Protein product: CASSDRGRETQYF.

This clone was seen just once. The chain couples TRBV28 to TRBJ2-5, with 11 bases fitting TRBD2. The CDR3 runs to 15 residues. V trimming: 7 bases; J trimming: 7 bases; junction bases outside the gene matches: 11. The germline gives CDR1 MDHEN, CDR2 SYDVKM. CDR3 loop: CASTPSGRSRGTQYF. CDR3 nucleotide sequence: TGTGCCAGCACCCCTAGCGGGAGGTCCCGAGGGACCCAGTACTTC.

This rearrangement joins TRBV30 to TRBJ2-7, with 10 bases matching TRBD2. Trimming cost V 0 bases and J 9 bases; bases outside gene matches: 20. The CDR3 has 18 amino acids. Germline V lookup: CDR1 GTSNPN, CDR2 SVGIG (reference sequence). In nucleotides, the CDR3 is TGTGCCTGGAGTGTACTTAGCGGGAGGACCCCCTGGGTAATGGGGCAGTACTTC. Protein: CAWSVLSGRTPWVMGQYF.

The chain combines TRBV28 with TRBJ1-1; no clear D gene. CDR1 is MDHEN and CDR2 is SYDVKM in the germline V gene. The germline V and J ends were trimmed by 5 bases and 5 bases, with 18 bases remaining between them. The CDR3 has 15 residues. CDR3 protein: CASSPTDRLWTEAFF. CDR3 DNA: TGTGCCAGCAGTCCGACGGACCGGCTGTGGACTGAAGCTTTCTTT.

The rearrangement uses TRBV19 and TRBJ2-1, with 7 bases identical to TRBD2. Germline CDR1 LNHDA, CDR2 SQIVND (reference sequence). V trimming: 5 bases; J trimming: 1 base; junction bases outside the gene matches: 2. The CDR3 runs to 14 residues. CDR3 nucleotide sequence: TGTGCCAGTAGTCAGCGGGGATCCTACAATGAGCAGTTCTTC. Its translation: CASSQRGSYNEQFF. The variable domain in full, completed from reference TRBV19 and TRBJ2-1, reads DGGITQSPKYLFRKEGQNVTLSCEQNLNHDAMYWYRQDPGQGLRLIYYSQIVNDFQKGDIAEGYSVSREKKESFPLTVTSAQKNPTAFYLCASSQRGSYNEQFFGPGTRLTVL.

J is TRBJ1-1 and V is TRBV7-3; D ambiguous. The CDR3 length is 13 residues. Germline values: CDR1 SGHTA, CDR2 FQGTGA. V shed 6 bases and J shed 2 bases, with 10 bases lying between them. DNA of the CDR3: TGTGCCAGCAGAACCCGACAAAACACTGAAGCTTTCTTT. This encodes CASRTRQNTEAFF. Filled out from reference TRBV7-3 and TRBJ1-1, the complete variable domain reads GAGVSQTPSNKVTEKGKYVELRCDPISGHTALYWYRQSLGQGPEFLIYFQGTGAADDSGLPNDRFFAVRPEGSVSTLKIQRTERGDSAVYLCASRTRQNTEAFFGQGTRLTVV.

The CDR3 reads CASSEPPGQGAGTEAFF. CDR3 coding DNA: TGTGCCAGCAGCGAACCTCCGGGACAGGGGGCAGGGACTGAAGCTTTCTTT. The rearrangement links TRBV27 to TRBJ1-1, with 12 bases identical to TRBD1. With V trimmed by 6 bases and J by 5 bases, 13 bases remained unmatched. CDR1 and CDR2 (germline): MNHEY, SMNVEV (reference sequence). This CDR3 is built from 17 residues.

V usage is TRBV29-1 and J usage is TRBJ2-1, with 8 bases matching TRBD1. The V and J ends lost 8 bases and 12 bases, in that order; junction bases with no gene match: 9. The CDR3 loop spans 11 amino acids. The V gene's germline CDR1 is SQVTM and CDR2 ANQGSEA. The CDR3: CSFRTGTMQFF. CDR3 DNA sequence: TGCAGCTTTAGGACAGGGACGATGCAGTTCTTC.

The chain couples TRBV9 to TRBJ2-7, with 7 bases identical to TRBD2. The ends lost 4 bases at V and 2 bases at J; junction bases unmatched: 6. The CDR3 runs 14 residues. Germline loops: CDR1 SGDLS, CDR2 YYNGEE. CDR3 DNA: TGTGCCAGCAGCACTAGCGCCCATACCTACGAGCAGTACTTC. It encodes CASSTSAHTYEQYF.

The genes are TRBV5-1 and TRBJ1-3, with TRBD1 identical over 8 bases. This CDR3 spans 15 amino acids. The J segment lost 4 bases and the V segment lost 4 bases, leaving 7 bases of the junction unmatched. Germline CDR1 SGHRS, CDR2 YFSETQ. CDR3 protein: CASSPVTGGGNTIYF. The CDR3 nucleotides read TGCGCCAGCAGCCCGGTTACAGGGGGAGGAAACACCATATATTTT.

The chain couples TRBV6-5 to TRBJ2-7; 9 bases are shared with TRBD1. Germline CDR1 MNHEY, CDR2 SVGAGI. CDR3 length equals 14 residues. Trimming at V came to 4 bases and at J to 3 bases, leaving 4 bases not matched to a gene. The CDR3 DNA reads TGTGCCAGCAGTTCGGGACAGGGATACTACGAGCAGTACTTC. The encoded protein is CASSSGQGYYEQYF.

This clone was seen a few times. The chain uses TRBV7-2 and TRBJ1-1, with 7 bases aligning to TRBD1. Germline V gene sequence: CDR1 SGHTA, CDR2 FQGNSA. V dropped 6 bases and J dropped 0; count of bases not matched to a gene: 4. The CDR3 loop spans 14 amino acids. In DNA, the CDR3 is TGTGCCAGCAGTTCCGGGACAGTGAACACTGAAGCTTTCTTT. Residues: CASSSGTVNTEAFF. The full variable domain, with the rest looked up from reference TRBV7-2 and TRBJ1-1, is GAGVSQSPSNKVTEKGKDVELRCDPISGHTALYWYRQSLGQGLEFLIYFQGNSAPDKSGLPSDRFSAERTGGSVSTLTIQRTQQEDSAVYLCASSSGTVNTEAFFGQGTRLTVV.